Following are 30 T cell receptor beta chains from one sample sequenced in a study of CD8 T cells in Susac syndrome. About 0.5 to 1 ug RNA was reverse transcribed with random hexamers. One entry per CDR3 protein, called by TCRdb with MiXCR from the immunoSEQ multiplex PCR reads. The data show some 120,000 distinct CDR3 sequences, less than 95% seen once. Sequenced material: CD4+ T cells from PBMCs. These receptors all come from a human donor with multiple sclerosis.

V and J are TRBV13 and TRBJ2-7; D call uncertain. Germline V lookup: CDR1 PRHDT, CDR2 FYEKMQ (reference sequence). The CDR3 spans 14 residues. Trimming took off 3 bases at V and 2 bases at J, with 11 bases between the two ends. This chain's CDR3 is CASSFKELAYEQYF. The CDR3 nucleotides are TGTGCCAGCAGCTTCAAGGAGCTAGCCTACGAGCAGTACTTC. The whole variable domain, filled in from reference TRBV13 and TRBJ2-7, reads AAGVIQSPRHLIKEKRETATLKCYPIPRHDTVYWYQQGPGQDPQFLISFYEKMQSDKGSIPDRFSAQQFSDYHSELNMSSLELGDSALYFCASSFKELAYEQYFGPGTRLTVT.

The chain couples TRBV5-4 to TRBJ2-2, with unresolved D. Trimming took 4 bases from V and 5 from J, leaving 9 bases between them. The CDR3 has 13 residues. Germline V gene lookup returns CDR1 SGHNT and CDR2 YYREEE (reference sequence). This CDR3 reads CASSPDLTGELFF. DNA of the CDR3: TGTGCCAGCAGCCCCGACCTGACCGGGGAGCTGTTTTTT.

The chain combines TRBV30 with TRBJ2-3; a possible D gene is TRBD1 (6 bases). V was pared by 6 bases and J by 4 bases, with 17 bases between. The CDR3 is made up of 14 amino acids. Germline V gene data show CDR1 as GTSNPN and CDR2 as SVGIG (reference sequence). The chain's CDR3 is CACNQGSGPDTQYF. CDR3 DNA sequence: TGTGCCTGTAATCAGGGGTCAGGACCAGATACGCAGTATTTT.

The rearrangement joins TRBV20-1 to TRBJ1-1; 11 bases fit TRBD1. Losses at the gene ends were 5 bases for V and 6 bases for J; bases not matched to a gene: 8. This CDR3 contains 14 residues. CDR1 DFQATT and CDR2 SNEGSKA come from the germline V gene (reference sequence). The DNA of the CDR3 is TGCAGTGCTCCAGGGACAGGGGGAGACCCTGAAGCTTTCTTT. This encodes CSAPGTGGDPEAFF.

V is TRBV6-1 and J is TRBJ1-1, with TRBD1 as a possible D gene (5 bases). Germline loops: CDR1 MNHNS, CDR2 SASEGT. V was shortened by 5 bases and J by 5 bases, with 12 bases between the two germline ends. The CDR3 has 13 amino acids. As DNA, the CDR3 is TGTGCCAGCAGTTCCAGGGCACCGACTGAAGCTTTCTTT. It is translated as CASSSRAPTEAFF.

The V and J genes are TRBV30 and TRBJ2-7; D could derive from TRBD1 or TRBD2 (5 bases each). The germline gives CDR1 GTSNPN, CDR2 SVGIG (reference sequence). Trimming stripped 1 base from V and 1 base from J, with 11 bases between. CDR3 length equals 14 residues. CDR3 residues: CAWSGDGLSYEQYF. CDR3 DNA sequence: TGTGCCTGGAGTGGGGACGGGCTTTCCTACGAGCAGTACTTC.

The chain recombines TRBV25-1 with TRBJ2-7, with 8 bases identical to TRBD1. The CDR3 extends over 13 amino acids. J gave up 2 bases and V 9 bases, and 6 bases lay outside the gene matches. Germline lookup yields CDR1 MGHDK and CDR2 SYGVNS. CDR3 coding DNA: TGTGCCAGTGTTAGGGACAGGCCCTACGAGCAGTACTTC. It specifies CASVRDRPYEQYF.

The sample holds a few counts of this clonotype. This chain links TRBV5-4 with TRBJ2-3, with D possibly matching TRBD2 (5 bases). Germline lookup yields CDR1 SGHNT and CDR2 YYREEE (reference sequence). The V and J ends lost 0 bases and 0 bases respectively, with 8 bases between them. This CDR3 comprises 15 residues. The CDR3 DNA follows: TGTGCCAGCAGCTTGGGACTACAGAGCACAGATACGCAGTATTTT. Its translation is CASSLGLQSTDTQYF.

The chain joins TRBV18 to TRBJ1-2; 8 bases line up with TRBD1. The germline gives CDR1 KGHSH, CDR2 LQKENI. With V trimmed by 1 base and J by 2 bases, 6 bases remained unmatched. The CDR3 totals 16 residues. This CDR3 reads CASSPQTGEANYGYTF. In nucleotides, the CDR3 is TGTGCCAGCTCACCACAGACAGGGGAGGCCAACTATGGCTACACCTTC.

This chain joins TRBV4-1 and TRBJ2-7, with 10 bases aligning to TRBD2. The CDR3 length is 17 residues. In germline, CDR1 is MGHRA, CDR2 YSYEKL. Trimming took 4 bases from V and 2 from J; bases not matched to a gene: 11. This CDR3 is CASSPNHGTSETYEQYF. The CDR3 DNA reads TGCGCCAGCAGCCCCAATCACGGGACTAGCGAAACCTACGAGCAGTACTTC.

The CDR3 nucleotides are TGTGCCAGCAGCGTAATGGACGGCAACACCGGGGAGCTGTTTTTT. Protein sequence: CASSVMDGNTGELFF. J is TRBJ2-2 and V is TRBV9; D remains unclear. Germline loops: CDR1 SGDLS, CDR2 YYNGEE. This CDR3 region has 15 residues. V gave up 1 base and J gave up 2 bases, with 9 bases separating them.

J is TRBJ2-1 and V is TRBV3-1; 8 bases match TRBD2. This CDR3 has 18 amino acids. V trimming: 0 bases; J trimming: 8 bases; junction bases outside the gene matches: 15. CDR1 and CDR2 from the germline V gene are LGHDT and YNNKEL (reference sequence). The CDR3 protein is CASSQDRGGAGVGDEQFF. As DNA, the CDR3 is TGTGCCAGCAGCCAAGATAGGGGCGGAGCGGGAGTGGGGGATGAGCAGTTCTTC.

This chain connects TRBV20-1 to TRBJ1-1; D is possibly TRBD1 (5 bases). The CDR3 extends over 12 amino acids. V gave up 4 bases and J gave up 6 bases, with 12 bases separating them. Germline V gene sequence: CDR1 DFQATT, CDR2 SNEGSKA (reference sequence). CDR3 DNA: TGCAGTGCTAAGTTTACGGGGGCTGAAGCTTTCTTT. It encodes CSAKFTGAEAFF.

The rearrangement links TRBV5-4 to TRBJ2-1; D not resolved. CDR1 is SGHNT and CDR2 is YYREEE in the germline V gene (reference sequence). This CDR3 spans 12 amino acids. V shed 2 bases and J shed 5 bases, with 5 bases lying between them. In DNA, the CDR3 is TGTGCCAGCAGCTTAATCGACAATGAGCAGTTCTTC. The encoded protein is CASSLIDNEQFF. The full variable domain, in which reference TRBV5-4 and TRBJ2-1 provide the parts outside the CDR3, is ETGVTQSPTHLIKTRGQQVTLRCSSQSGHNTVSWYQQALGQGPQFIFQYYREEENGRGNFPPRFSGLQFPNYSSELNVNALELDDSALYLCASSLIDNEQFFGPGTRLTVL.

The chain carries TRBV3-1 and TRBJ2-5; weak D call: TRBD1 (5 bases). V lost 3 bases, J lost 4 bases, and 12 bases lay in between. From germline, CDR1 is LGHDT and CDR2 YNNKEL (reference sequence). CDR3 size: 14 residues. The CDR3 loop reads CASSQESRGETQYF. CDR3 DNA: TGTGCCAGCAGCCAGGAAAGTAGGGGAGAGACCCAGTACTTC.

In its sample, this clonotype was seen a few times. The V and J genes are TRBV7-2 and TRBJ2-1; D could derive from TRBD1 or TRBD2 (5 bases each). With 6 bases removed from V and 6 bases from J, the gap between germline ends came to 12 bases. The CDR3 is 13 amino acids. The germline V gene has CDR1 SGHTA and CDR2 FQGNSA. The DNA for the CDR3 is TGTGCCAGCAGGTGGGACGGACGCAATGAGCAGTTCTTC. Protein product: CASRWDGRNEQFF.

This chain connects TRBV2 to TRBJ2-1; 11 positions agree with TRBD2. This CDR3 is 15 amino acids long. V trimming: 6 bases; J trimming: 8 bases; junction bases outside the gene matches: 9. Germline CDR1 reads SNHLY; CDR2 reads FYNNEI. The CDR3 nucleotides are TGTGCCAGCAGCGATACTAGCGGGAGAGTCTATGAGCAGTTCTTC. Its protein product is CASSDTSGRVYEQFF.

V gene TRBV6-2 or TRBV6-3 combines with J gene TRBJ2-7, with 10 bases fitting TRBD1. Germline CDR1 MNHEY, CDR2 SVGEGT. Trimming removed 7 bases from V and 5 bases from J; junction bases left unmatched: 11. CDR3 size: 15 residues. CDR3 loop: CASTKGGTGANEQYF. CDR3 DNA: TGTGCCAGCACTAAAGGCGGGACAGGGGCGAACGAGCAGTACTTC.

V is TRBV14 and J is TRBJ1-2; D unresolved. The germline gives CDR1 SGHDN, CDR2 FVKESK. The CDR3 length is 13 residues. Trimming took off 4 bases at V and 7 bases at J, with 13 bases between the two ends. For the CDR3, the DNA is TGTGCCAGCAGCCCGATCCGCCGTGGTGGCTACACCTTC. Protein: CASSPIRRGGYTF.

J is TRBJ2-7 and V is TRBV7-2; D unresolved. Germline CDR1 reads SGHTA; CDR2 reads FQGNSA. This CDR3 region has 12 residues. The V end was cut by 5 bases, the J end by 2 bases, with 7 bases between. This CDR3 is CASSPHPYEQYF. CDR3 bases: TGTGCCAGCAGCCCCCACCCCTACGAGCAGTACTTC.

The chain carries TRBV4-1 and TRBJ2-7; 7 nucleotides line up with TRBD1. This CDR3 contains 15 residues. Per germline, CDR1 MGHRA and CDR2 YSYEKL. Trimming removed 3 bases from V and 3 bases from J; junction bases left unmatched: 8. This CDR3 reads CASSQGQTGNYEQYF. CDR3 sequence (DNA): TGCGCCAGCAGCCAGGGCCAGACAGGGAACTACGAGCAGTACTTC.

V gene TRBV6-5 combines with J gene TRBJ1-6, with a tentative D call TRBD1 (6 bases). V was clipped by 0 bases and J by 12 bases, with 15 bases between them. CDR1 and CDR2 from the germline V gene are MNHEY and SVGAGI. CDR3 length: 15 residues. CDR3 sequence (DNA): TGTGCCAGCAGTTACTCCGCGGGGGCCAGACAACCCCTCCACTTT. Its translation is CASSYSAGARQPLHF.

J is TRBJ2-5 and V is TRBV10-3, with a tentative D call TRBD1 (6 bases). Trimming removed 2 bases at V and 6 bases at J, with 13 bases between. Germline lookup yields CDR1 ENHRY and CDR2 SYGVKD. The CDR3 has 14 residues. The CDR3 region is CAISEAGAVKTQYF. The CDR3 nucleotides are TGTGCCATCAGTGAGGCAGGGGCCGTTAAGACCCAGTACTTC.

This CDR3 reads CAWSVPRTNYEQYF. The CDR3, as DNA: TGTGCCTGGAGTGTCCCCAGGACCAATTACGAGCAGTACTTC. J is TRBJ2-7 and V is TRBV30; no clear D. This CDR3 contains 14 residues. V gave up 0 bases and J gave up 4 bases, with 13 bases separating them. Germline V CDR1 and CDR2: GTSNPN, SVGIG (reference sequence).

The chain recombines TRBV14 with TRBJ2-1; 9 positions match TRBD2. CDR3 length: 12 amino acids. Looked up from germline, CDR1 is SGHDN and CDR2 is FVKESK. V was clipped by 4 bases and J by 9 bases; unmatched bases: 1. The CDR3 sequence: CASSLAGVEQFF. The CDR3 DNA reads TGTGCCAGCAGCCTAGCGGGAGTTGAGCAGTTCTTC.

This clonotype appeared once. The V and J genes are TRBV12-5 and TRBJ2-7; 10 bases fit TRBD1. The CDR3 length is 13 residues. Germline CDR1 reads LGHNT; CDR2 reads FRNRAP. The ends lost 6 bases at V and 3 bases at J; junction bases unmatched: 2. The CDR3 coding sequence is TGTGCTAGTGGAGGACAGGGGGACTACGAGCAGTACTTC. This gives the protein CASGGQGDYEQYF.

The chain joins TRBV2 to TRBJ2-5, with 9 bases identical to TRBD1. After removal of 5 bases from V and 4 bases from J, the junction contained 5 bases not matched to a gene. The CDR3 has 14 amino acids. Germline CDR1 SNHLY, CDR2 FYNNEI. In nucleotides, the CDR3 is TGTGCCAGCAGTACACAGGGGGCAGGAGAGACCCAGTACTTC. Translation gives CASSTQGAGETQYF.

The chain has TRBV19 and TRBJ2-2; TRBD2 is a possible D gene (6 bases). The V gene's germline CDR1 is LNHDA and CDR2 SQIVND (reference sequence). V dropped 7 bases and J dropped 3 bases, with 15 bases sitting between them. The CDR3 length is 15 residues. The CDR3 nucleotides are TGTGCCAGTAACGCGGGGCCTACGGACACCGGGGAGCTGTTTTTT. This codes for CASNAGPTDTGELFF. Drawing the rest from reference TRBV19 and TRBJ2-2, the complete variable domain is DGGITQSPKYLFRKEGQNVTLSCEQNLNHDAMYWYRQDPGQGLRLIYYSQIVNDFQKGDIAEGYSVSREKKESFPLTVTSAQKNPTAFYLCASNAGPTDTGELFFGEGSRLTVL.

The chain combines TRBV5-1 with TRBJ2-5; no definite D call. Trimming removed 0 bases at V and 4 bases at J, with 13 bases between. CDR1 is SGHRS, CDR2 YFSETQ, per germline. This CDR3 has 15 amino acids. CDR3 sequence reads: CASSLEVWGTETQYF. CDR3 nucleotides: TGCGCCAGCAGCTTGGAGGTCTGGGGAACAGAGACCCAGTACTTC.

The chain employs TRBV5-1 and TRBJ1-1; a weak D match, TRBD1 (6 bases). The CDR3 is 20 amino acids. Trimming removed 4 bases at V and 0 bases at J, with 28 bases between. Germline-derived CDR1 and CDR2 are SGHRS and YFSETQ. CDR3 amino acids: CASSRGLQTGALVMNTEAFF. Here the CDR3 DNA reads TGCGCCAGCAGCCGCGGCCTCCAGACAGGAGCACTTGTCATGAACACTGAAGCTTTCTTT.